One sample yielded the 24 T cell receptor beta chains listed below, sequenced in a study of OX40 agonist ivuxolimab in advanced cancers. Libraries were built with the immunoSEQ multiplex PCR assay. TCRdb re-hosts the immuneACCESS table, in-frame sequences only. Its copies lack some clones; in the studies checked, an unresolved V gene accounts for under half of them, and the cause for the rest is not known. This sample holds fewer than 90,000 clones; roughly 84% were observed only once. The top ten clones comprise over 0.2% of the sample. The source was CD4+ or CD8+ T cells sorted from blood, collected in a trial of the OX40 agonist ivuxolimab. These TCRs come from an adult with an advanced solid tumor such as melanoma, head and neck, liver or kidney cancer.

The sample holds a few counts of this clone. V and J are TRBV7-2 and TRBJ2-7, with D maybe TRBD1 (6 bases). Between the trimmed V and J ends, which lost 5 bases and 7 bases, there was a span of 18 bases. Germline V gives CDR1 SGHTA, CDR2 FQGNSA. This CDR3 comprises 14 residues. The CDR3 loop reads CASSLDMGAREQYF. The CDR3 DNA follows: TGTGCCAGCAGCCTAGATATGGGGGCTCGGGAGCAGTACTTC.

The chain couples TRBV9 to TRBJ2-1; D assignment may be TRBD1 or TRBD2 (5 bases each). The CDR3 is 16 amino acids. Trimming shortened V by 3 bases and J by 3 bases, and 16 bases separated the two germline ends. The V gene's germline CDR1 is SGDLS and CDR2 YYNGEE. The CDR3 region is CASSGGGATDYNEQFF. For the CDR3, the DNA is TGTGCCAGCAGCGGTGGGGGAGCGACTGACTACAATGAGCAGTTCTTC.

Points on this clone: Other DNA sequences in this sample translate to the same CDR3. The J gene is TRBJ1-1, the V gene TRBV28, with no clear D. This CDR3 contains 12 residues. CDR1 is MDHEN, CDR2 SYDVKM, per germline. V dropped 6 bases and J dropped 1 base, with 6 bases sitting between them. Here the CDR3 DNA reads TGTGCCAGCAGGGCTCCGAACACTGAAGCTTTCTTT. Its protein product is CASRAPNTEAFF.

This clone was observed once. This chain joins TRBV28 and TRBJ1-5; tentative D call: TRBD1 (5 bases). CDR3 length: 16 amino acids. Per the germline V gene, CDR1 is MDHEN and CDR2 is SYDVKM. V lost 7 bases, J lost 5 bases, and 21 bases lay in between. As DNA, the CDR3 is TGTGCCAGCAAGCACTTCAGTCAGGGTAAACATCAGCCCCAGCATTTT. It encodes CASKHFSQGKHQPQHF.

On this clone: Distinct nucleotide sequences in the sample also encode this CDR3. CDR3: CASSGRDLITGELFF. CDR3 DNA sequence: TGTGCCAGCAGTGGCCGGGACTTAATAACTGGGGAGCTGTTTTTT. The chain combines TRBV2 with TRBJ2-2; weak D call: TRBD2 (6 bases). CDR1 is SNHLY and CDR2 is FYNNEI in the germline V gene. The germline V and J ends were trimmed by 4 bases and 8 bases, with 17 bases remaining between them. The CDR3 contains 15 residues.

This clone was seen only once. V is TRBV6-1 and J is TRBJ2-7; maybe TRBD1 (5 bases). The germline V gene encodes CDR1 MNHNS and CDR2 SASEGT. V shed 1 base and J shed 6 bases, with 13 bases lying between them. The CDR3 is made up of 14 amino acids. CDR3 sequence (DNA): TGTGCCAGCAGTGAAGTCCAGGGTTGGTCCGAGCAGTACTTC. Protein product: CASSEVQGWSEQYF.

The chain combines TRBV29-1 with TRBJ1-2, with D perhaps TRBD1 (6 bases). CDR1 and CDR2 (germline): SQVTM, ANQGSEA. This CDR3 has 13 residues. V dropped 4 bases and J dropped 2 bases, with 11 bases sitting between them. The CDR3 DNA reads TGCAGCGTTGTTCAGGGGCCCAACTATGGCTACACCTTC. Its translation is CSVVQGPNYGYTF.

The chain employs TRBV7-2 and TRBJ2-2; 8 nucleotides agree with TRBD2. After removal of 2 bases from V and 6 bases from J, the junction contained 5 bases not matched to a gene. CDR3 length equals 15 residues. Looked up from germline, CDR1 is SGHTA and CDR2 is FQGNSA. CDR3 loop: CASSLIGLAAGELFF. DNA of the CDR3: TGTGCCAGCAGCTTAATAGGACTAGCTGCCGGGGAGCTGTTTTTT.

This clone was detected only a few times. The CDR3: CASSGPAHTEAFF. Written as DNA, the CDR3 is TGCGCCAGCAGTGGGCCAGCTCACACTGAAGCTTTCTTT. V and J are TRBV10-2 and TRBJ1-1; D uncertain. Trimming cost V 4 bases and J 3 bases, with 9 bases left between them. CDR1 is WSHSY and CDR2 is SAAADI in the germline V gene. CDR3 length: 13 residues.

The chain has TRBV19 and TRBJ2-2; no reliable D call. The CDR3 contains 13 residues. Trimming took off 10 bases at V and 1 base at J, with 10 bases between the two ends. Germline values: CDR1 LNHDA, CDR2 SQIVND (reference sequence). CDR3: CATQGRNTGELFF. The DNA for the CDR3 is TGTGCCACGCAAGGAAGGAACACCGGGGAGCTGTTTTTT.

This clone has a handful of counts. The V gene is TRBV7-9, the J gene TRBJ2-1; 7 nucleotides agree with TRBD2. This CDR3 contains 16 residues. CDR1 SEHNR and CDR2 FQNEAQ come from the germline V gene (reference sequence). Trimming at V came to 5 bases and at J to 4 bases, leaving 11 bases not matched to a gene. CDR3 sequence: CASSPLGGRTYNEQFF. The CDR3 DNA is TGTGCCAGCAGCCCCCTGGGAGGGCGAACATACAATGAGCAGTTCTTC.

This chain uses TRBV7-9 with TRBJ2-1; D may be TRBD1 (6 bases). The germline V and J ends were trimmed by 5 bases and 6 bases, with 8 bases remaining between them. This CDR3 contains 12 residues. Per the germline V gene, CDR1 is SEHNR and CDR2 is FQNEAQ (reference sequence). The CDR3 DNA is TGTGCCAGCAGCCAGACAGGCAATGAGCAGTTCTTC. It codes for CASSQTGNEQFF.

This chain links TRBV19 with TRBJ2-1, with a possible D match to TRBD2 (6 bases). The V and J ends lost 6 bases and 4 bases respectively, with 28 bases between them. The germline gives CDR1 LNHDA, CDR2 SQIVND (reference sequence). The length of the CDR3 is 19 residues. Here the CDR3 reads CASRLWDLRVPGGYNEQFF. The CDR3 DNA reads TGTGCCAGTAGACTTTGGGACTTGCGGGTCCCCGGAGGGTACAATGAGCAGTTCTTC.

The CDR3 region is CASSLNAGATEAFF. In DNA form, the CDR3 reads TGTGCCAGCAGCTTGAATGCGGGGGCCACTGAAGCTTTCTTT. This chain connects TRBV5-6 to TRBJ1-1, with TRBD1 as a possible D gene (6 bases). CDR3 size: 14 residues. Deletions cut 1 base from V and 4 bases from J, with 11 bases between. Germline loops: CDR1 SGHDT, CDR2 YYEEEE. The full variable domain, its missing parts supplied by reference TRBV5-6 and TRBJ1-1, is DAGVTQSPTHLIKTRGQQVTLRCSPKSGHDTVSWYQQALGQGPQFIFQYYEEEERQRGNFPDRFSGHQFPNYSSELNVNALLLGDSALYLCASSLNAGATEAFFGQGTRLTVV.

This sequence joins TRBV11-2 and TRBJ2-1; D uncertain. V dropped 1 base and J dropped 9 bases, with 7 bases sitting between them. Germline loops: CDR1 SGHAT, CDR2 FQNNGV. The CDR3 is 12 amino acids. The CDR3 sequence is CASSLVRSEQFF. Written as DNA, the CDR3 is TGTGCCAGCAGCTTAGTCCGGAGTGAGCAGTTCTTC.

V usage is TRBV5-5 and J usage is TRBJ2-1, with 11 bases fitting TRBD2. Germline assignment: CDR1 SGHKS and CDR2 YYEKEE (reference sequence). The CDR3 covers 16 residues. V lost 4 bases and J lost 3; bases outside the gene matches: 6. The CDR3 bases are TGTGCCAGCAGCCAAACTAGCGGGAGAGGCTACAATGAGCAGTTCTTC. Translating it yields CASSQTSGRGYNEQFF. The whole variable domain, filled in from reference TRBV5-5 and TRBJ2-1, reads DAGVTQSPTHLIKTRGQQVTLRCSPISGHKSVSWYQQVLGQGPQFIFQYYEKEERGRGNFPDRFSARQFPNYSSELNVNALLLGDSALYLCASSQTSGRGYNEQFFGPGTRLTVL.

This chain connects TRBV28 to TRBJ2-7; 9 bases align to TRBD1. CDR3 length equals 14 residues. V shed 8 bases, J shed 1 base, and the junction held 6 bases outside the gene matches. Germline assignment: CDR1 MDHEN and CDR2 SYDVKM. The DNA of the CDR3 is TGTGCCAGCTCGGGACAGGGACGTTCCTACGAGCAGTACTTC. Amino acids: CASSGQGRSYEQYF. Full variable domain (rest looked up from reference TRBV28 and TRBJ2-7): DVKVTQSSRYLVKRTGEKVFLECVQDMDHENMFWYRQDPGLGLRLIYFSYDVKMKEKGDIPEGYSVSREKKERFSLILESASTNQTSMYLCASSGQGRSYEQYFGPGTRLTVT.

The rearrangement uses TRBV28 and TRBJ1-2, with TRBD1 matching over 8 bases. With V trimmed by 5 bases and J by 6 bases, 11 bases remained unmatched. The CDR3 has 15 amino acids. Germline V gives CDR1 MDHEN, CDR2 SYDVKM. The DNA of the CDR3 is TGTGCCAGCAGTCTGCGGGACAGGACGGGTGATGGCTACACCTTC. Its translation: CASSLRDRTGDGYTF.

This sequence joins TRBV7-9 and TRBJ1-2; the match to TRBD1 covers 8 bases. Germline V gene lookup returns CDR1 SEHNR and CDR2 FQNEAQ (reference sequence). The CDR3 is 14 amino acids. J gave up 4 bases and V 6 bases, and 7 bases lay outside the gene matches. CDR3 nucleotide sequence: TGTGCCAGCAGACCCCAGGGGGCCGGCTATGGCTACACCTTC. Protein: CASRPQGAGYGYTF.

The chain links TRBV15 to TRBJ2-7; 9 bases are a match to TRBD2. The trim removed 6 bases at V and 5 bases at J, leaving 14 bases unmatched. This CDR3 is built from 16 residues. Germline V gene sequence: CDR1 LNHNV, CDR2 YYDKDF (reference sequence). CDR3 DNA: TGTGCCACCAGGCGGGAGGGTGGTATGGGGTACGACGAGCAGTACTTC. This translates into CATRREGGMGYDEQYF. The entire variable domain, with the rest obtained from reference TRBV15 and TRBJ2-7, is as follows: DAMVIQNPRYQVTQFGKPVTLSCSQTLNHNVMYWYQQKSSQAPKLLFHYYDKDFNNEADTPDNFQSRRPNTSFCFLDIRSPGLGDTAMYLCATRREGGMGYDEQYFGPGTRLTVT.

This rearrangement joins TRBV10-1 to TRBJ2-1; 8 bases are a match to TRBD2. Losses at the gene ends were 5 bases for V and 7 bases for J; bases not matched to a gene: 13. The CDR3 extends over 16 amino acids. Germline assignment: CDR1 WNHNN and CDR2 SYGVQD (reference sequence). The CDR3 is CASSLTSGPAGNEQFF. As DNA, the CDR3 is TGCGCCAGCAGTCTAACTAGCGGCCCTGCAGGGAATGAGCAGTTCTTC.

This clone was observed a handful of times. The rearrangement joins TRBV18 to TRBJ1-1; 9 bases map to TRBD1. Germline V gene data show CDR1 as KGHSH and CDR2 as LQKENI. The trim removed 0 bases at V and 0 bases at J, leaving 5 bases unmatched. This CDR3 has 17 amino acids. The CDR3 DNA reads TGTGCCAGCTCACCACCGACAGGGGGGAAATTGAACACTGAAGCTTTCTTT. Its translation is CASSPPTGGKLNTEAFF.

This chain joins TRBV28 and TRBJ1-2; TRBD1 agrees at 7 bases. The CDR3 spans 14 residues. Germline loops: CDR1 MDHEN, CDR2 SYDVKM. The trim removed 2 bases at V and 5 bases at J, leaving 5 bases unmatched. As DNA, the CDR3 is TGTGCCAGCAGTTTAGAGGGGGCAAGTTATGGCTACACCTTC. Translated: CASSLEGASYGYTF.

In this sample, this clone turned up once. The chain employs TRBV5-1 and TRBJ2-1; 13 bases are a match to TRBD2. There are 16 residues in the CDR3. Germline trimming cut 1 base from V and 9 bases from J; bases unmatched to any gene: 7. Germline V gene lookup returns CDR1 SGHRS and CDR2 YFSETQ. The CDR3 sequence: CASSLLLAGGEGEQFF. The CDR3 DNA follows: TGCGCCAGCAGCTTGCTACTAGCGGGAGGGGAGGGTGAGCAGTTCTTC.